These 17 T cell receptor beta chains were all obtained from the same sample, sequenced in a study of sequential checkpoint blockade in melanoma. Only in-frame clones appear in the TCRdb table, and some are missing; sequencing was by immunoSEQ multiplex PCR. The table lists approximately 11,000 clones, approximately 70% of them singletons. Treatment in this sample: randomized to nivolumab then ipilimumab (arm A) or the reverse (arm B). The source was CD8+ T cells sorted from blood (inferred from file names), collected from a patient given nivolumab and ipilimumab in sequence. The receptors derive from a human donor with melanoma.

This clone was observed a few times. This chain uses TRBV19 with TRBJ1-4; D perhaps matches TRBD1 (5 bases). CDR3 size: 12 residues. Between the trimmed V and J ends, which lost 3 bases and 12 bases, there was a span of 11 bases. CDR1 and CDR2 from the germline V gene are LNHDA and SQIVND (reference sequence). CDR3 sequence reads: CASSISLRELFF. The DNA of the CDR3 is TGTGCCAGTAGTATTTCTCTCAGGGAACTGTTTTTT.

This clone has just a few counts. V and J are TRBV6-5 and TRBJ2-7; D perhaps matches TRBD2 (6 bases). The CDR3 has 14 residues. Trimming cost V 0 bases and J 2 bases, with 8 bases left between them. The germline V gene encodes CDR1 MNHEY and CDR2 SVGAGI. The CDR3 region is CASSYSPGAYEQYF. CDR3 bases: TGTGCCAGCAGTTACTCCCCGGGGGCCTACGAGCAGTACTTC.

As to this clone: Other nucleotide sequences in the sample specify the same CDR3. The rearrangement uses TRBV7-9 and TRBJ1-2, with a weak D call TRBD1 (5 bases). Germline values: CDR1 SEHNR, CDR2 FQNEAQ (reference sequence). This CDR3 comprises 14 residues. Trimming cost V 1 base and J 1 base, with 7 bases left between them. CDR3 protein: CASSLDRNNYGYTF. Here the CDR3 DNA reads TGTGCCAGCAGCTTAGACAGGAATAACTATGGCTACACCTTC.

This clone was counted between two and nine times. The J gene is TRBJ2-1, the V gene TRBV5-3; 9 nucleotides agree with TRBD1. TRBV5-3 has ORF status, its function being uncertain. CDR3 length: 15 amino acids. V shed 8 bases and J 4 bases; nucleotides not matched to a gene: 10. CDR3 in DNA: TGTGCCAGCAGCCGCGGGGACAGGGCTTACAATGAGCAGTTCTTC. As protein: CASSRGDRAYNEQFF.

This chain links TRBV19 with TRBJ1-2; D is unresolved. The V gene lost 3 bases and the J gene lost 3 bases, with 14 bases spanning the gap. The CDR3 is made up of 15 amino acids. Germline assignment: CDR1 LNHDA and CDR2 SQIVND (reference sequence). This chain's CDR3 is CASSIHGSFDYGYTF. The CDR3 DNA is TGTGCCAGTAGTATCCACGGTAGCTTTGACTATGGCTACACCTTC.

V gene TRBV7-3 combines with J gene TRBJ2-2; TRBD2 agrees at 8 bases. The CDR3 sequence is 17 residues long. Germline V gene data show CDR1 as SGHTA and CDR2 as FQGTGA. V dropped 2 bases and J dropped 4; count of bases not matched to a gene: 9. The CDR3 protein is CASSLSIGGGFTGELFF. CDR3 sequence (DNA): TGTGCCAGCAGCTTATCCATCGGGGGGGGCTTCACCGGGGAGCTGTTTTTT.

As regards this clone: Other DNA sequences of this sample code for an identical CDR3. The rearrangement uses TRBV9 and TRBJ1-3, with D unclear. Trimming removed 3 bases from V and 4 bases from J, with 8 bases in between. The germline V gene encodes CDR1 SGDLS and CDR2 YYNGEE. This CDR3 spans 13 amino acids. CDR3 sequence: CASSGRGGNTIYF. As DNA, the CDR3 is TGTGCCAGCAGCGGCAGAGGCGGAAACACCATATATTTT.

This chain connects TRBV5-1 to TRBJ2-7; 9 bases map to TRBD2. Germline values: CDR1 SGHRS, CDR2 YFSETQ. The CDR3 has 15 amino acids. V was pared by 3 bases and J by 6 bases, with 10 bases of the junction left unmatched. CDR3 sequence: CASSYRGTSFGEQYF. Written as DNA, the CDR3 is TGCGCCAGCAGCTATCGTGGGACTAGCTTTGGCGAGCAGTACTTC.

This clone was picked up a small number of times. The chain carries TRBV14 and TRBJ2-3; TRBD1 matches 11 bases. This CDR3 is 15 amino acids long. V dropped 4 bases and J dropped 4; count of bases not matched to a gene: 4. CDR1 SGHDN and CDR2 FVKESK come from the germline V gene. The DNA of the CDR3 is TGTGCCAGCAGCCCACCGGACAGGGGGCCAGATACGCAGTATTTT. It codes for CASSPPDRGPDTQYF.

The sample holds a few counts of this clone. This chain links TRBV29-1 with TRBJ2-7, with 8 bases fitting TRBD1. The V and J ends lost 3 bases and 3 bases, in that order; junction bases with no gene match: 10. Per germline, CDR1 SQVTM and CDR2 ANQGSEA. CDR3 length: 15 amino acids. CDR3: CSVDQWTGSFYEQYF. The CDR3 DNA follows: TGCAGCGTTGACCAATGGACAGGGAGTTTCTACGAGCAGTACTTC.

Concerning this clone itself: Other DNA sequences within the sample encode an identical CDR3. The genes are TRBV5-8 and TRBJ2-1, with 7 bases matching TRBD1. The length of the CDR3 is 15 residues. With 4 bases clipped from V and 0 bases from J, the junction kept 4 bases outside the gene matches. Germline V CDR1 and CDR2: SGHTS, YDEGEE. The CDR3 is CASSLGQSSYNEQFF. CDR3 sequence (DNA): TGTGCCAGCAGCCTGGGACAGAGCTCCTACAATGAGCAGTTCTTC.

This chain uses TRBV7-8 with TRBJ1-2; D uncertain. Per germline, CDR1 SGHVS and CDR2 FQNEAQ. V gave up 1 base and J gave up 5 bases, with 11 bases separating them. There are 14 residues in the CDR3. The CDR3 loop is CASSLDTVLYGYTF. The DNA for the CDR3 is TGTGCCAGCAGCTTAGATACAGTTCTTTATGGCTACACCTTC.

The chain couples TRBV7-8 to TRBJ1-2; the D gene is possibly TRBD1 (6 bases). V lost 0 bases, J lost 6 bases, and 8 bases lay in between. This CDR3 contains 13 residues. Germline V gives CDR1 SGHVS, CDR2 FQNEAQ. CDR3 DNA sequence: TGTGCCAGCAGCTTAGCCAGGGGTCATGGCTACACCTTC. It translates to CASSLARGHGYTF.

The genes are TRBV5-4 and TRBJ1-1, with 10 bases that match TRBD1. The CDR3 length is 15 residues. After removal of 5 bases from V and 3 bases from J, the junction contained 7 bases not matched to a gene. Per the germline V gene, CDR1 is SGHNT and CDR2 is YYREEE (reference sequence). The CDR3: CASRDVGQGDTEAFF. As DNA, the CDR3 is TGTGCCAGCAGGGATGTCGGACAGGGGGACACTGAAGCTTTCTTT.

The V gene is TRBV5-6, the J gene TRBJ2-7; 8 nucleotides agree with TRBD2. Trimming at V came to 2 bases and at J to 3 bases, leaving 10 bases not matched to a gene. Germline V gene data show CDR1 as SGHDT and CDR2 as YYEEEE. The CDR3 is 16 residues long. The CDR3 region is CASSFRSVAGYYEQYF. In DNA form, the CDR3 reads TGTGCCAGCAGCTTTCGTTCGGTAGCGGGATACTACGAGCAGTACTTC.

This clone was recorded a few times. This rearrangement joins TRBV18 to TRBJ1-5, with D hard to call. The V end lost 3 bases, the J end lost 5 bases, and 11 bases lay between the germline ends. The germline gives CDR1 KGHSH, CDR2 LQKENI. This CDR3 has 14 residues. Here the CDR3 reads CASSPAGYYQPQHF. In DNA, the CDR3 is TGTGCCAGCTCACCTGCCGGGTACTATCAGCCCCAGCATTTT.

The rearrangement joins TRBV15 to TRBJ1-2, with TRBD1 as a possible D gene (5 bases). This CDR3 is 14 amino acids long. V gave up 1 base and J gave up 8 bases, with 14 bases separating them. CDR1 and CDR2 (germline): LNHNV, YYDKDF (reference sequence). CDR3 nucleotide sequence: TGTGCCACCAGCAGAGTGGGCCAGGGTGAGGGCTACACCTTC. Residues: CATSRVGQGEGYTF.